This record concerns one T cell receptor (beta chain) sequence. Its antigen remains unidentified. A much larger clone is a single base away; this may be a read error. The data belong to a study of blood T cells in healthy people across ages. A sample-barcoded 5' primer and a J-beta primer mix were used in a second PCR of about 6 to 11 cycles. From the 5' RACE reads, TCRdb called clonotypes with MiXCR, one entry per CDR3 protein. The data hold under 800,000 distinct CDR3 sequences, with roughly two fifths observed a single time. Notes on the study in general: With naive T cell percentage, TCR beta diversity showed a strong correlation.

Per sample, extraction of total RNA gave at least 5.5 micrograms in every case. The CDR3 extends over 15 amino acids. Germline CDR1 reads SGHRS; CDR2 reads YFSETQ. The V gene is TRBV5-1, the J gene TRBJ2-1; the D is unclear. The J call could be wrong; TRBJ2-7 is a better fit for the DNA end. Sequenced input: blood. This TCR derives from a woman aged 55-75 years in good health. The CDR3 region is CASSLGAASYNEQYF. CDR3 bases: TGCGCCAGCAGCTTGGGGGCAGCCTCCTACAATGAGCAGTACTTC.